In this sample, the clone carrying this TCR beta chain turned up a few times. What it recognizes is unknown. Measured with immunoSEQ multiplex PCR; TCRdb has only the in-frame clones, and not every one. The top ten hold 0.5% to 0.7% of the sample, which has 50,000 or so clones, around 97% seen once. The CDR3 spans 14 residues. V was shortened by 1 base and J by 3 bases, with 9 bases between the two germline ends. Germline CDR1 and CDR2: KGHSH and LQKENI. The data were taken from a study of siplizumab effects on memory and regulatory T cells. Study observations and caveats: Apparently key alloresponse contributors, naive T cells also seemed more diverse than memory cells.

This sequence was found in a human donor in good health. Sequenced input: naive CD4+ T cells sorted from blood. This chain links TRBV18 with TRBJ1-1; D gene unclear. The CDR3 bases are TGTGCCAGCTCACCACGAAGTTCAGACACTGAAGCTTTCTTT. Translating gives CASSPRSSDTEAFF.